This TCR beta chain was retrieved from a study of OX40 agonist ivuxolimab in advanced cancers. The data were produced by immunoSEQ multiplex PCR, yet TCRdb's version contains in-frame clones alone and is incomplete. The sample includes under 60,000 clones, more than 85% seen only once; the top ten take over 9%. Comments on this clone: Its antigen is not known.

Study-level findings and limits: Both CD4+ and CD8+ T cell populations in blood had undergone clonal expansion by week 6 at 0.1 to 3.0 mg/kg.

Autoimmune disease history or systemic immunosuppression excluded patients. Sample: CD4+ or CD8+ T cells sorted from blood, taken in a trial of the OX40 agonist ivuxolimab. The sequence was collected from an adult with an advanced solid tumor such as melanoma, head and neck, liver or kidney cancer.

In DNA form, the CDR3 reads TGTGCCAGCAGCCTCGGACAGGGGCGCTACACCGGGGAGCTGTTTTTT. Protein product: CASSLGQGRYTGELFF. The chain carries TRBV2 and TRBJ2-2, with 9 bases lining up with TRBD1. Trimming took 6 bases from V and 3 from J; bases not matched to a gene: 8. CDR3 size: 16 residues. Germline lookup yields CDR1 SNHLY and CDR2 FYNNEI.